Sequencing of this T cell receptor (beta chain) was carried out in a study of metastatic and nonmetastatic thyroid tumors. Study-wide background: Repertoires of blood and of tissue (tumor or nodule) from malignant and benign thyroid patients were compared.

This clone qualifies as hyperexpanded (1% or more). Its target is not known. Looked up from germline, CDR1 is DFQATT and CDR2 is SNEGSKA (reference sequence). V shed 5 bases and J 3 bases; nucleotides not matched to a gene: 7. This CDR3 region has 14 residues. Patients were all untreated before their thyroid surgery. Study-wide points: In blood and tumor, TCR beta diversity was reportedly significantly higher in malignant thyroid tumors than in benign nodules.

Original processing notes: Across clinicopathological groups, CDR3 differences served as the basis for building a distant-metastasis classifier for papillary thyroid cancer. TCRdb reprocessed the PCR reads using MiXCR. What appears here as the V and J calls and clone size reflects TCRdb's work, not the paper's. Among roughly 190 clones listed, 31% were seen once. The genes are TRBV20-1 and TRBJ2-3, with 8 bases fitting TRBD2. This TCR derives from a male donor with papillary thyroid cancer or a benign thyroid nodule (not recorded which). Some clones in this sample may be carry-over from other donors' samples. Specimen: tumor tissue. The CDR3 loop reads CSAYPGGGTDTQYF. For the CDR3, the DNA is TGCAGTGCTTACCCCGGGGGGGGAACAGATACGCAGTATTTT.